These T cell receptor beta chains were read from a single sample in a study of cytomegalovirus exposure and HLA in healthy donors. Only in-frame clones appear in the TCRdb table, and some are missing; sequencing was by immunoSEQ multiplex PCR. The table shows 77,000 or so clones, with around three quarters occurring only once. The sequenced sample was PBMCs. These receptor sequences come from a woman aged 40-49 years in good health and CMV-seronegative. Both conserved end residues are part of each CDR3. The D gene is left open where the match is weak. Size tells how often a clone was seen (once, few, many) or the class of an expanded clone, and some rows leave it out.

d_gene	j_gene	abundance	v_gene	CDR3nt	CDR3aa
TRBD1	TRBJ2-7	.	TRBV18	TGTGCCAGCTCACTCTACGGACAGGGGAACGAGCAGTACTTC	CASSLYGQGNEQYF
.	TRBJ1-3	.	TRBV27	TGTGCCAGCAGTTCCGGCGACAACAACTCTGGAAACACCATATATTTT	CASSSGDNNSGNTIYF
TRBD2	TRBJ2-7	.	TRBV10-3	TGTGCCATCAGGGGACTAGGGGACTACGAGCAGTACTTC	CAIRGLGDYEQYF
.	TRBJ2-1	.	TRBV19	TGTGCCAGTAGTATTTTAAAAGGGGGCAATGAGCAGTTCTTC	CASSILKGGNEQFF
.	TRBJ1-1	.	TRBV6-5	TGTGCCAGCAGTTTTCAGGTGAACACTGAAGCTTTCTTT	CASSFQVNTEAFF
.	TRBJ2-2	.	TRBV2	TGTGCCAGCAGTGAAGGTAGAAACACCGGGGAGCTGTTTTTT	CASSEGRNTGELFF
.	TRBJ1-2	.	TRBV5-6	TGTGCCAGCAGCTTGGGTGTAGCCATCTATGGCTACACCTTC	CASSLGVAIYGYTF
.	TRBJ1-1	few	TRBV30	TGTGCCTGGAGTTTGGGCCTTGAAGCTTTCTTT	CAWSLGLEAFF
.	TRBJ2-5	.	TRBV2	TGTGCCAGCAGTGACGGCACGGGAGAGACCCAGTACTTC	CASSDGTGETQYF
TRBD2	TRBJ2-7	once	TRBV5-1	TGCGCCAGCAGCTTCGGTCAACCGAAAACTAGCGGGAGGGGCGAGCAGTACTTC	CASSFGQPKTSGRGEQYF